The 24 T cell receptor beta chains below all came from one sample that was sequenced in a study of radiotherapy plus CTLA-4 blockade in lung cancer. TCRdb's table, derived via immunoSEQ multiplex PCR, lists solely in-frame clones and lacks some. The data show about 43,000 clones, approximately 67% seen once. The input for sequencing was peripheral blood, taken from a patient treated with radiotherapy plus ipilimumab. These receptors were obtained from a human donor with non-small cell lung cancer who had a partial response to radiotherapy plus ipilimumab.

This chain's CDR3 is CASSLAPGAMNTEAFF. The CDR3 region has the DNA TGTGCCAGCAGCTTAGCGCCAGGGGCGATGAACACTGAAGCTTTCTTT. The rearrangement joins TRBV7-6 to TRBJ1-1; D might be TRBD1 (6 bases). Germline lookup yields CDR1 SGHVS and CDR2 FNYEAQ. With 0 bases removed from V and 0 bases from J, the gap between germline ends came to 11 bases. CDR3 length: 16 residues.

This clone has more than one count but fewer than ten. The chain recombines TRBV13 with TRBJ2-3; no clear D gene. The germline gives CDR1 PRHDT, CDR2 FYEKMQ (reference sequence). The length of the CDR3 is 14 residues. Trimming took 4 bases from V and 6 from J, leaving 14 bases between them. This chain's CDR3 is CASSSTLLRDTQYF. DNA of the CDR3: TGTGCCAGCAGCTCTACCCTCCTACGGGATACGCAGTATTTT.

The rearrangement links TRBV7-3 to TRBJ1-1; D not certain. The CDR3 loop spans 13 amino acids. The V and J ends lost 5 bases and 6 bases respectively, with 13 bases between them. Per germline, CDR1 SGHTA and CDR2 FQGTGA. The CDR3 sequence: CASSPTTYAEAFF. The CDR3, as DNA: TGTGCCAGCAGCCCAACCACATATGCTGAAGCTTTCTTT.

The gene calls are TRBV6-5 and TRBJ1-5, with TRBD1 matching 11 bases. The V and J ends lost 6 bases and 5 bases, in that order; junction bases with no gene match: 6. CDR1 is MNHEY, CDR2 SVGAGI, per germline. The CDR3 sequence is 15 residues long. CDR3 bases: TGTGCCAGCAGCTGGACAGGGGGCCTGGATCAGCCCCAGCATTTT. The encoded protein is CASSWTGGLDQPQHF.

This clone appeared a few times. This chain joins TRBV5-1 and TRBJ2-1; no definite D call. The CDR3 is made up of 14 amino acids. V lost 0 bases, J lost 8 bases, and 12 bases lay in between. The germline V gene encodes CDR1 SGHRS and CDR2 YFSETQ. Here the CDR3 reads CASSLAQQSDEQFF. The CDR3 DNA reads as TGCGCCAGCAGCTTGGCCCAACAGTCGGATGAGCAGTTCTTC.

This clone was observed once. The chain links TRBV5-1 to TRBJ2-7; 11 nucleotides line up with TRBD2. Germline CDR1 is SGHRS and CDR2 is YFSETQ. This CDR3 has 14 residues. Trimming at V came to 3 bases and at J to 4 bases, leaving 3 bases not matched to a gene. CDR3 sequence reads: CASSSGLADYEQYF. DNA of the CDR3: TGCGCCAGCAGCTCGGGACTAGCGGATTACGAGCAGTACTTC.

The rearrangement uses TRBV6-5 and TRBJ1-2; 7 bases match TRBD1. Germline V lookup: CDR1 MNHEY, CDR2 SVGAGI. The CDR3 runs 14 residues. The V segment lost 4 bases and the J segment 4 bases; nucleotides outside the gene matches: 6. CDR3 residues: CASSSDRAPYGYTF. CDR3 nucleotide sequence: TGTGCCAGCAGTTCCGACAGGGCCCCCTATGGCTACACCTTC.

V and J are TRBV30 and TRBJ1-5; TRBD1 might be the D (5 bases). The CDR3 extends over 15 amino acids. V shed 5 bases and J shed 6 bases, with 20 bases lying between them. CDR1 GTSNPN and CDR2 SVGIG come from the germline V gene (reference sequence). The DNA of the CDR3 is TGTGCCTGGGCTTCCGGGACTCTGGATAGTCAGCCCCAGCATTTT. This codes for CAWASGTLDSQPQHF.

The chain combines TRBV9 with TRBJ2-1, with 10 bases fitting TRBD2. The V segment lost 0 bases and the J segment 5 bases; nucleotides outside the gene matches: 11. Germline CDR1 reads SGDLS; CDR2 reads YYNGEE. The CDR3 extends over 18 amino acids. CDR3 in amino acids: CASSVARELAGENNEQFF. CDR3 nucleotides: TGTGCCAGCAGCGTAGCTAGGGAGCTAGCGGGAGAGAACAATGAGCAGTTCTTC.

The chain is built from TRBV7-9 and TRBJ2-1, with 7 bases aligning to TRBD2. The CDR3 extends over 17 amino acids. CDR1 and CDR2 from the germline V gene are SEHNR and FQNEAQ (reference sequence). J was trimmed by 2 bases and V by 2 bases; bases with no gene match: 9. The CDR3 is CASSLRATGGPYNEQFF. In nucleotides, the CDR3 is TGTGCCAGCAGCTTAAGGGCGACGGGAGGCCCCTACAATGAGCAGTTCTTC.

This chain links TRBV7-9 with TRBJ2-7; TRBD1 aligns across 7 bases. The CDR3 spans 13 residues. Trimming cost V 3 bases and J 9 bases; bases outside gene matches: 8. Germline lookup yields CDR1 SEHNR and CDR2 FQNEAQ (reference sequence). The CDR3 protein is CASSFNPGQSQYF. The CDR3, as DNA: TGTGCCAGCAGCTTTAATCCGGGACAGTCGCAGTACTTC.

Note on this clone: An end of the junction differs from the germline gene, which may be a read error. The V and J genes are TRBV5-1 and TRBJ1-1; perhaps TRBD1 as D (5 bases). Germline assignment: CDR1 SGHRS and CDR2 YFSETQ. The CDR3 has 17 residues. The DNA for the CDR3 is TGCGCCAGCAGCTTGGCCGCGCAGGGAATCATGAAGACTGAAGCTTTCTTT. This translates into CASSLAAQGIMKTEAFF.

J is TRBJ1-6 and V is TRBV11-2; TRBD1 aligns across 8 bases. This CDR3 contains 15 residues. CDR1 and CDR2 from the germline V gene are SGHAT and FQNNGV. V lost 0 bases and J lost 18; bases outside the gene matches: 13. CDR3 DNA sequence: TGTGCCAGCAGCTTAGAGGGAGCGGGACAGGCCGTCCCCCACTTT. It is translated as CASSLEGAGQAVPHF. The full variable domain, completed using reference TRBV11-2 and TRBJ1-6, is EAGVAQSPRYKIIEKRQSVAFWCNPISGHATLYWYQQILGQGPKLLIQFQNNGVVDDSQLPKDRFSAERLKGVDSTLKIQPAKLEDSAVYLCASSLEGAGQAVPHFGNGTRLTVT.

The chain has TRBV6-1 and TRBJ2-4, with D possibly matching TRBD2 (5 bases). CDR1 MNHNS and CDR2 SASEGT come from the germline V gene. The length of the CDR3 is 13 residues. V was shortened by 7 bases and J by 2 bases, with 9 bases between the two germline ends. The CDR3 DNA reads TGTGCCAGCAACGGACTGTCCAAAAACATTCAGTACTTC. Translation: CASNGLSKNIQYF.

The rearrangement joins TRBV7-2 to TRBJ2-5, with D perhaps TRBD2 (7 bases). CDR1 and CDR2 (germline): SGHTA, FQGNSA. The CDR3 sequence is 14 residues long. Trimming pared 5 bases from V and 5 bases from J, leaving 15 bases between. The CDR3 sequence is CASSHGGAVETQYF. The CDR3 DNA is TGTGCCAGCAGCCATGGGGGGGCCGTTGAGACCCAGTACTTC.

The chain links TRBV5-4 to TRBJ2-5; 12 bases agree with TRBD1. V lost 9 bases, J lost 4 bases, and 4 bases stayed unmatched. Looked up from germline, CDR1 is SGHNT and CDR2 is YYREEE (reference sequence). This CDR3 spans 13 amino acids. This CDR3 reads CATGTGGPETQYF. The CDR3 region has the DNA TGTGCCACCGGGACAGGGGGCCCAGAGACCCAGTACTTC.

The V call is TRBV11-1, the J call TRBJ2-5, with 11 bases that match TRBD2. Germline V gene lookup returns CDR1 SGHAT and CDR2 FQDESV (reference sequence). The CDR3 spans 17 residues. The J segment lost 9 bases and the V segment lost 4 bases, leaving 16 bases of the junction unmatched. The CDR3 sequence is CASSSSLAGDILGAQYF. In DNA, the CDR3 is TGTGCCAGCAGCTCCTCACTAGCGGGGGATATACTAGGGGCCCAGTACTTC.

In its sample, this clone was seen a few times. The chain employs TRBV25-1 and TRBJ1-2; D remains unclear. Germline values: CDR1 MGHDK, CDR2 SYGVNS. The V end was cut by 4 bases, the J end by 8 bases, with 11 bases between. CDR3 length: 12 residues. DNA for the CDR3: TGTGCCAGCAGTGGTCCCGAGGCGGGCTACACCTTC. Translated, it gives CASSGPEAGYTF.

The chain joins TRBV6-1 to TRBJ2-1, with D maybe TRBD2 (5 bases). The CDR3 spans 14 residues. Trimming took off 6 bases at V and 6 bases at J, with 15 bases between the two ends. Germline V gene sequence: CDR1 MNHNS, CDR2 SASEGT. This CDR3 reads CASRTRTGSNEQFF. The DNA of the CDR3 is TGTGCCAGCAGGACGAGGACTGGAAGCAATGAGCAGTTCTTC.

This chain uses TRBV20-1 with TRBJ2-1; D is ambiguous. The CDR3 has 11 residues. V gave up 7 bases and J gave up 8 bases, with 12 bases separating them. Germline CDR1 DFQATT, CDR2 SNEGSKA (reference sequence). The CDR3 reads CSVESRDEQFF. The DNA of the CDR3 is TGCAGTGTCGAATCCCGGGATGAGCAGTTCTTC.

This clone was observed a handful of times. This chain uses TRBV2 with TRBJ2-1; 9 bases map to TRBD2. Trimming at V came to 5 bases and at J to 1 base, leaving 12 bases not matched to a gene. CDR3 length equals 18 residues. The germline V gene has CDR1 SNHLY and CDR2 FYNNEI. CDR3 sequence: CASSRSSGGVGSYNEQFF. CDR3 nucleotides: TGTGCCAGCAGTCGAAGTAGCGGGGGCGTTGGGTCCTACAATGAGCAGTTCTTC.

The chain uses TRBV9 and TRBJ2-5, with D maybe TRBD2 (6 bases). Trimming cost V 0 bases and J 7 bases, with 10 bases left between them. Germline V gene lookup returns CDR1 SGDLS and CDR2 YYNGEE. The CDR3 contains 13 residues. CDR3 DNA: TGTGCCAGCAGCGTAGCGGGGGAAGGGACCCAGTACTTC. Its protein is CASSVAGEGTQYF.

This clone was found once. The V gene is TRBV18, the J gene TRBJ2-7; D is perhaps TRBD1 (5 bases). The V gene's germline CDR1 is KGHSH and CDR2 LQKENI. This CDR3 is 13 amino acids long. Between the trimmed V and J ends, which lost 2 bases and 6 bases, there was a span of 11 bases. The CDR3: CASSPSGTGEQYF. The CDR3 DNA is TGTGCCAGCTCACCATCAGGTACAGGCGAGCAGTACTTC.

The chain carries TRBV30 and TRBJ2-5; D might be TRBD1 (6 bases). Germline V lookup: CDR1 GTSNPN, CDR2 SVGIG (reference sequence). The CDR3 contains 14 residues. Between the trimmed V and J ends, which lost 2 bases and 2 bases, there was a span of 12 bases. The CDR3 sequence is CAWSFMRGQETQYF. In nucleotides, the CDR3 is TGTGCCTGGAGTTTCATGAGGGGGCAAGAGACCCAGTACTTC.